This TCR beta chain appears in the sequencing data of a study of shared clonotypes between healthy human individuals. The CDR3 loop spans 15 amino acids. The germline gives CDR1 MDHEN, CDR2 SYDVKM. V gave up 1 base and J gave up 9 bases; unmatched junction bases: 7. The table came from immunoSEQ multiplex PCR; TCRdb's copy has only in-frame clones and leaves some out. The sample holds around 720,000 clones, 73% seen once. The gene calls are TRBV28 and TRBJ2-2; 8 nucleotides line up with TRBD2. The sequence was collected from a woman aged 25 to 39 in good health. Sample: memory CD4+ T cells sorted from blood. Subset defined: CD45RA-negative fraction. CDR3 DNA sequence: TGTGCCAGCAGTTTATCTCCGGGACTAGTTTGGGAGCTGTTTTTT. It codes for CASSLSPGLVWELFF.